The 9 T cell receptor beta chains presented below share a single source sample, sequenced in a study of cytomegalovirus exposure and HLA in healthy donors. A multiplex PCR was run with 60 Vbeta primers and 13 Jbeta primers. Assay: immunoSEQ multiplex PCR; the TCRdb copy retains only in-frame clones and omits some. The sample includes roughly 130,000 clones, around 85% of them seen just once. Sequenced: PBMCs. These receptors came from a boy between 5 and 17 years old in good health and CMV-seronegative.

The chain is built from TRBV7-9 and TRBJ1-4, with no clear D. Germline V lookup: CDR1 SEHNR, CDR2 FQNEAQ (reference sequence). Trimming pared 5 bases from V and 0 bases from J, leaving 7 bases between. The CDR3 has 14 residues. This CDR3 is CASSTTSTNEKLFF. The CDR3 nucleotides read TGTGCCAGCAGCACCACTTCAACTAATGAAAAACTGTTTTTT.

The chain uses TRBV19 and TRBJ1-2; D possibly corresponds to TRBD1 (5 bases). The CDR3 contains 16 residues. The V and J ends lost 4 bases and 4 bases respectively, with 19 bases between them. Germline V gene lookup returns CDR1 LNHDA and CDR2 SQIVND (reference sequence). In DNA form, the CDR3 reads TGTGCCAGTAGTACTCGGGCGGAGGGGCCTTTCTATGGCTACACCTTC. Translating it yields CASSTRAEGPFYGYTF.

This chain links TRBV6-1 with TRBJ2-7; the D gene is possibly TRBD2 (6 bases). CDR3 length equals 13 residues. Per germline, CDR1 MNHNS and CDR2 SASEGT. V lost 6 bases to trimming and J lost 9 bases, with 18 bases between them. In nucleotides, the CDR3 is TGTGCCAGCAGCGACGGGGGTCGGTGGGGGCAGTACTTC. Protein sequence: CASSDGGRWGQYF.

This chain links TRBV5-5 with TRBJ1-5, with unresolved D. The germline V gene encodes CDR1 SGHKS and CDR2 YYEKEE (reference sequence). Trimming took off 1 base at V and 7 bases at J, with 15 bases between the two ends. The CDR3 runs to 15 residues. The CDR3 DNA reads TGTGCCAGCAGCTTGACCGCCGGGGAAGGACAGCCCCAGCATTTT. The encoded protein is CASSLTAGEGQPQHF.

This clone has a handful of counts. The V and J genes are TRBV5-6 and TRBJ1-4; 8 nucleotides agree with TRBD1. CDR1 and CDR2 from the germline V gene are SGHDT and YYEEEE. J lost 8 bases, V lost 5 bases, and 5 bases had no gene match. There are 13 residues in the CDR3. The CDR3 DNA is TGTGCCAGCAGAGGACAGGGTGGGGAAAAACTGTTTTTT. This translates into CASRGQGGEKLFF. Looking up the rest from reference TRBV5-6 and TRBJ1-4 gives the full variable domain: DAGVTQSPTHLIKTRGQQVTLRCSPKSGHDTVSWYQQALGQGPQFIFQYYEEEERQRGNFPDRFSGHQFPNYSSELNVNALLLGDSALYLCASRGQGGEKLFFGSGTQLSVL.

The rearrangement joins TRBV14 to TRBJ2-3; D not resolved. V was pared by 5 bases and J by 2 bases, with 14 bases between. This CDR3 has 15 residues. CDR1 is SGHDN, CDR2 FVKESK, per germline. The CDR3 nucleotides are TGTGCCAGCAGCTTCATCGGTCTATCCACAGATACGCAGTATTTT. Its translation is CASSFIGLSTDTQYF.

The chain joins TRBV6-4 to TRBJ1-1; 8 bases are a match to TRBD1. CDR1 is MRHNA, CDR2 SNTAGT, per germline. J was trimmed by 6 bases and V by 6 bases; bases with no gene match: 12. There are 15 residues in the CDR3. CDR3 in DNA: TGTGCCAGCAGAAAACAGGGGGTACGAATCGCTGAAGCTTTCTTT. This encodes CASRKQGVRIAEAFF.

The chain uses TRBV6-1 and TRBJ1-3; D is possibly TRBD1 (5 bases). Trimming stripped 7 bases from V and 3 bases from J, with 16 bases between. Germline V CDR1 and CDR2: MNHNS, SASEGT. The CDR3 totals 15 residues. CDR3 nucleotide sequence: TGTGCCAGCACTCCACGGACACAGGATGGAAACACCATATATTTT. Its translation: CASTPRTQDGNTIYF.

The rearrangement uses TRBV5-1 and TRBJ2-5; no definite D call. Trimming took off 6 bases at V and 2 bases at J, with 11 bases between the two ends. The germline gives CDR1 SGHRS, CDR2 YFSETQ. The CDR3 is 13 residues long. DNA for the CDR3: TGCGCCAGCACTGAGGCTTTACAAGAGACCCAGTACTTC. This translates into CASTEALQETQYF.